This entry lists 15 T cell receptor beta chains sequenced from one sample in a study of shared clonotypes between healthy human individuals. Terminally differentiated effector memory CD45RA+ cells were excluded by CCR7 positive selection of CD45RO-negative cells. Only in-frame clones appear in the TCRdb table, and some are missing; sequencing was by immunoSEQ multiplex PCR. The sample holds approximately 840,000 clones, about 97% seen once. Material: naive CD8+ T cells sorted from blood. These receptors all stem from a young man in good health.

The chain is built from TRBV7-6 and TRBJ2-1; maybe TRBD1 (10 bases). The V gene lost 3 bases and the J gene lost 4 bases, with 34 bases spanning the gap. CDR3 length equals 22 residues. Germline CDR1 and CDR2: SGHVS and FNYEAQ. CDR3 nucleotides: TGTGCCAGCAGCTTGACGATCCCCGACAGGGGGCGGATAGCGGGAGATTACAATGAGCAGTTCTTC. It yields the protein CASSLTIPDRGRIAGDYNEQFF.

CDR3 protein: CASSLSAGPEAFF. CDR3 DNA: TGTGCCAGCAGCCTCTCGGCGGGGCCTGAAGCTTTCTTT. The V call is TRBV7-8, the J call TRBJ1-1, with a weak D call TRBD1 (5 bases). V lost 5 bases and J lost 6, with 13 bases in between. This CDR3 spans 13 amino acids. Germline V gene lookup returns CDR1 SGHVS and CDR2 FQNEAQ.

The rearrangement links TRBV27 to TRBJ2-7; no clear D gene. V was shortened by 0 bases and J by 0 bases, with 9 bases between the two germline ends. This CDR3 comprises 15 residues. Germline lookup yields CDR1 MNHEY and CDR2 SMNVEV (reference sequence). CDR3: CASSLSTENSYEQYF. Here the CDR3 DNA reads TGTGCCAGCAGTTTATCTACGGAAAACTCCTACGAGCAGTACTTC.

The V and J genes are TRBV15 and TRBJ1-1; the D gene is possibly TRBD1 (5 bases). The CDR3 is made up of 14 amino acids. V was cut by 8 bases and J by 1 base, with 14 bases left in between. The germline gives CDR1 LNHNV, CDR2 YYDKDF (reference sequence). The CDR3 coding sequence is TGTGCCACCTTGGGGGAGGGGCCGAACACTGAAGCTTTCTTT. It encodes CATLGEGPNTEAFF.

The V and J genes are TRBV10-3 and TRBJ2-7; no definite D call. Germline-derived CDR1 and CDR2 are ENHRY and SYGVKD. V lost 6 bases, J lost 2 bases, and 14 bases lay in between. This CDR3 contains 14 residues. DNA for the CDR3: TGTGCCATCAGCGACATAGATGACACCTACGAGCAGTACTTC. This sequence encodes CAISDIDDTYEQYF.

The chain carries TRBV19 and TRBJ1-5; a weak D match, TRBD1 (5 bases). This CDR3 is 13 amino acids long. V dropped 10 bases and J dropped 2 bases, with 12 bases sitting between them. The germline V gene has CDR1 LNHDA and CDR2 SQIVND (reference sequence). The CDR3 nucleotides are TGTGCCATCGGACTGGGGGGCAATCAGCCCCAGCATTTT. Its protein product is CAIGLGGNQPQHF.

This CDR3 reads CASSENDNEQFF. The CDR3 bases are TGTGCCAGCAGCGAGAATGACAATGAGCAGTTCTTC. V usage is TRBV9 and J usage is TRBJ2-1; D is unresolved. The CDR3 has 12 amino acids. The germline V and J ends were trimmed by 3 bases and 5 bases, with 6 bases remaining between them. Germline CDR1 and CDR2: SGDLS and YYNGEE.

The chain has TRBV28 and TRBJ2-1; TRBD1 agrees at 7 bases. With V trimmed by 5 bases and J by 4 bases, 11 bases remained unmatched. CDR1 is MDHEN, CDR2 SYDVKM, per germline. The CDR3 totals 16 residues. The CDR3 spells CASSPGQVLAYNEQFF. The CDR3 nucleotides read TGTGCCAGCAGTCCCGGACAGGTTCTCGCTTACAATGAGCAGTTCTTC.

CDR3 amino acids: CASSLVDRPTDTQYF. The CDR3 nucleotides are TGTGCCAGCAGCTTAGTAGATAGGCCCACAGATACGCAGTATTTT. V and J are TRBV7-9 and TRBJ2-3; D unresolved. The CDR3 covers 15 residues. Per germline, CDR1 SEHNR and CDR2 FQNEAQ (reference sequence). V lost 1 base and J 2 bases, leaving 10 bases between the germline ends.

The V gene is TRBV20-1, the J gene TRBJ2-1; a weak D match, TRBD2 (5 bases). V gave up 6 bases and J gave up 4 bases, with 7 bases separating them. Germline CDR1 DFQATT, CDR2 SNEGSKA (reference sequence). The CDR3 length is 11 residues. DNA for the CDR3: TGCAGTGCCTGGACTTACAATGAGCAGTTCTTC. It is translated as CSAWTYNEQFF.

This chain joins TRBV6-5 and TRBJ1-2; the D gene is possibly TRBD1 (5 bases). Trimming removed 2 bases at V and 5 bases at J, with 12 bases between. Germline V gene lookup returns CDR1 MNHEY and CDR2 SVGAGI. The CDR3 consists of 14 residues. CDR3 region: CASSYTDGGYGYTF. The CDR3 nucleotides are TGTGCCAGCAGTTACACCGATGGGGGGTATGGCTACACCTTC.

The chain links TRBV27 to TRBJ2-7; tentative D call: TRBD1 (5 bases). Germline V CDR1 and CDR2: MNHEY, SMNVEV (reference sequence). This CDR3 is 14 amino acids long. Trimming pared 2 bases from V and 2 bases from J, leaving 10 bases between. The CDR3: CASSLEAGTYEQYF. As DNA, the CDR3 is TGTGCCAGCAGTTTAGAGGCAGGGACCTACGAGCAGTACTTC.

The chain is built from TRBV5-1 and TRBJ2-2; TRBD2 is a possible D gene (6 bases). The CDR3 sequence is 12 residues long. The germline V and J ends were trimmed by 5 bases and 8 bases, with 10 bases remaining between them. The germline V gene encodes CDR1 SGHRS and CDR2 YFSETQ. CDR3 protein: CASSWDLGELFF. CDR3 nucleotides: TGCGCCAGCAGTTGGGACTTGGGGGAGCTGTTTTTT. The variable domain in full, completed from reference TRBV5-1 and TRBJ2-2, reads KAGVTQTPRYLIKTRGQQVTLSCSPISGHRSVSWYQQTPGQGLQFLFEYFSETQRNKGNFPGRFSGRQFSNSRSEMNVSTLELGDSALYLCASSWDLGELFFGEGSRLTVL.

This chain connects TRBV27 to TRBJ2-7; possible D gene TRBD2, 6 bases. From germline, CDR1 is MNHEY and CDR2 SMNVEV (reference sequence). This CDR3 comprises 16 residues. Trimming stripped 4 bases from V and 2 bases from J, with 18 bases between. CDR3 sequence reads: CASSYQPGAPTYEQYF. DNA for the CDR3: TGTGCCAGCAGTTATCAACCGGGAGCGCCAACCTACGAGCAGTACTTC.

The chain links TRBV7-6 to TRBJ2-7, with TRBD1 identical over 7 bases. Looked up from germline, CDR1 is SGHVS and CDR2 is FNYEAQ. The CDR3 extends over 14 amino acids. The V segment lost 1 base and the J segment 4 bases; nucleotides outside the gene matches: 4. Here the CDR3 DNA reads TGTGCCAGCAGCTTAGGCCAGGGGGTTTACGAGCAGTACTTC. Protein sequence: CASSLGQGVYEQYF.